The T cell receptor (beta chain) under discussion was sequenced for a study of CD8+ T cells in alopecia areata. Study information: A 6-month off-drug phase came after tofacitinib, which had lasted 6 to 18 months.

CD4+ and CD8+ T cells were sorted from PBMCs. Notes on the study in general: Affected scalp, especially in alopecia totalis/universalis, had a higher clonality than normal scalp did. Patients showed less clear TCR sequence sharing than mice, possibly partly because of HLA diversity.

cDNA reverse transcribed from extracted RNA served as the sequencing template. Data came from immunoSEQ multiplex PCR; TCRdb stores just in-frame clones and leaves some out. Of about 170,000 clones listed, about 72% are singletons. Germline assignment: CDR1 MNHEY and CDR2 SVGAGI. V dropped 2 bases and J dropped 2 bases, with 4 bases sitting between them. The CDR3 has 14 amino acids. In the case of this clone: Antigen: not known.

This TCR was recovered from a human donor with alopecia areata. J is TRBJ2-6 and V is TRBV6-5; D is uncertain. The source material was CD8+ T cells sorted from blood, sampled at week 0. The CDR3 sequence is CASSYEAGANVLTF. In DNA, the CDR3 is TGTGCCAGCAGTTACGAGGCTGGGGCCAACGTCCTGACTTTC.